Shown below are 2 T cell receptor beta chains from a single sample sequenced in a study of T cell responses to AZD1222 COVID-19 vaccine. The table came from immunoSEQ multiplex PCR; TCRdb's copy has only in-frame clones and leaves some out. This table holds 150,000 to 180,000 clones, 90% found once. Source: peripheral blood, taken on day 0 of AZD1222 vaccination. These receptors all come from an adult in good health.

The rearrangement links TRBV6-5 to TRBJ1-5; D gene ambiguous. Per the germline V gene, CDR1 is MNHEY and CDR2 is SVGAGI. The CDR3 covers 14 residues. V gave up 0 bases and J gave up 7 bases, with 10 bases separating them. The CDR3 bases are TGTGCCAGCAGTTACTCGGCGGGGTACCAGCCCCAGCATTTT. This encodes CASSYSAGYQPQHF.

The chain recombines TRBV14 with TRBJ2-1, with D unclear. Trimming removed 1 base at V and 6 bases at J, with 10 bases between. The CDR3 contains 14 residues. Germline V gene sequence: CDR1 SGHDN, CDR2 FVKESK. CDR3 amino acids: CASSQVRSSNEQFF. In DNA, the CDR3 is TGTGCCAGCAGCCAAGTACGCTCTAGCAATGAGCAGTTCTTC.